The source of this T cell receptor beta chain is a study of cytomegalovirus exposure and HLA in healthy donors. Overall study context: An earlier analysis identified 95 million to 120 million unique TCR beta sequences in about 200 million T cells. General study results and limits: CMV serostatus stood as the only immune exposure information on hand. The likely origin of a cluster of highly shared sequence variants was a sequencing artifact.

The germline V gene has CDR1 SGDLS and CDR2 YYNGEE. The CDR3 has 15 residues. The J segment lost 1 base and the V segment lost 2 bases, leaving 3 bases of the junction unmatched. Primers for the PCR totalled 60 Vbeta and 13 Jbeta. TCRdb's copy holds only in-frame clones and misses some; the assay was immunoSEQ multiplex PCR. The table shows 120,000 to 150,000 clones, with roughly 77% occurring only once. Donors likely had unrecorded immune exposures despite being nominally healthy when sampled. A remark on this clone: Its antigen is not known.

The specimen sequenced was PBMCs. This TCR was sampled from a man aged 40-50 years in good health and CMV-seronegative. The chain joins TRBV9 to TRBJ2-3; 8 bases are shared with TRBD1. This CDR3 reads CASSVQQGGTDTQYF. The CDR3 DNA is TGTGCCAGCAGCGTCCAACAGGGGGGCACAGATACGCAGTATTTT. The entire variable domain, with the rest obtained from reference TRBV9 and TRBJ2-3, is as follows: DSGVTQTPKHLITATGQRVTLRCSPRSGDLSVYWYQQSLDQGLQFLIQYYNGEERAKGNILERFSAQQFPDLHSELNLSSLELGDSALYFCASSVQQGGTDTQYFGPGTRLTVL.